Presented here are 8 T cell receptor beta chains from one specimen sequenced in a study of blood T cell repertoires in COVID-19. TCRdb keeps only in-frame clones here, not all; method: immunoSEQ multiplex PCR. Of 150,000 to 200,000 clones listed, approximately 90% are singletons. The sequencing sample was made of peripheral blood. These receptors were obtained from a woman between 70 and 85 years old with COVID-19, enrolled during active disease.

The chain employs TRBV25-1 and TRBJ2-7, with D possibly being TRBD2 (6 bases). Deletions cut 8 bases from V and 6 bases from J, with 17 bases between. Germline CDR1 MGHDK, CDR2 SYGVNS. The CDR3 has 13 residues. DNA of the CDR3: TGTGCCAGCGGGCCAGGCGGGAACTTCGAGCAGTACTTC. It is translated as CASGPGGNFEQYF.

The chain is built from TRBV18 and TRBJ2-2; D gene ambiguous. The CDR3 loop spans 15 amino acids. CDR1 KGHSH and CDR2 LQKENI come from the germline V gene. V lost 2 bases to trimming and J lost 0 bases, with 7 bases between them. In DNA form, the CDR3 reads TGTGCCAGCTCACCATCACTGACGAACACCGGGGAGCTGTTTTTT. Its protein is CASSPSLTNTGELFF.

V and J are TRBV21-1 and TRBJ1-1. TRBV21-1 is tagged as a pseudogene. This CDR3 region has 16 residues. The DNA for the CDR3 is TGTGCCAGCAGCAAAGGGGAGTCAGCCTTAAACACTGAAGCTTTCTTT. As protein: CASSKGESALNTEAFF.

V is TRBV11-3 and J is TRBJ2-7, with D uncertain. V lost 1 base and J 5 bases, leaving 3 bases between the germline ends. CDR3 size: 11 residues. The V gene's germline CDR1 is SGHNT and CDR2 YENEEA. The CDR3 DNA sequence: TGTGCCAGCAGCTTAGCTGACGAGCAGTACTTC. Encoded protein: CASSLADEQYF.

The chain couples TRBV10-3 to TRBJ1-4; TRBD1 might be the D (5 bases). The CDR3 contains 14 residues. CDR1 and CDR2 (germline): ENHRY, SYGVKD. Trimming stripped 6 bases from V and 3 bases from J, with 11 bases between. The CDR3 DNA reads as TGTGCCATCAGGGGGGGGTCGCCTAATGAAAAACTGTTTTTT. Residues: CAIRGGSPNEKLFF.

V gene TRBV2 combines with J gene TRBJ2-1, with 13 positions matching TRBD2. This CDR3 is 15 amino acids long. Germline CDR1 reads SNHLY; CDR2 reads FYNNEI. After removal of 9 bases from V and 4 bases from J, the junction contained 6 bases not matched to a gene. This CDR3 reads CASWTSGSLYNEQFF. The CDR3 DNA follows: TGTGCCAGTTGGACTAGCGGGAGTCTATACAATGAGCAGTTCTTC.

This clone has only one observation. This chain uses TRBV5-4 with TRBJ2-5, with 9 bases matching TRBD2. Germline loops: CDR1 SGHNT, CDR2 YYREEE (reference sequence). The V gene end was trimmed by 0 bases and the J gene end by 7 bases; junction bases not matched to a gene: 7. The length of the CDR3 is 15 residues. CDR3 amino acids: CASSLETSGPRTQYF. CDR3 nucleotide sequence: TGTGCCAGCAGCTTGGAGACTAGCGGCCCTAGGACCCAGTACTTC. The complete variable domain, with remaining parts taken from reference TRBV5-4 and TRBJ2-5, reads ETGVTQSPTHLIKTRGQQVTLRCSSQSGHNTVSWYQQALGQGPQFIFQYYREEENGRGNFPPRFSGLQFPNYSSELNVNALELDDSALYLCASSLETSGPRTQYFGPGTRLLVL.

The chain couples TRBV5-6 to TRBJ2-2; D possibly corresponds to TRBD1 (6 bases). CDR3 length: 13 amino acids. V was clipped by 9 bases and J by 7 bases, with 16 bases between them. From germline, CDR1 is SGHDT and CDR2 YYEEEE. The CDR3 DNA reads TGTGCCACCAAGGGAACAGGGAACGGGGAGCTGTTTTTT. Encoded protein: CATKGTGNGELFF.